Included here is one T cell receptor (beta chain) sequence, with context. Trimming took 4 bases from V and 6 from J; bases not matched to a gene: 14. The CDR3 sequence is 16 residues long. Per germline, CDR1 SGDLS and CDR2 YYNGEE. The data were obtained in a study of OX40 agonist ivuxolimab in advanced cancers. TCRdb's table, derived via immunoSEQ multiplex PCR, lists solely in-frame clones and lacks some. This repertoire shows about 94,000 clones, approximately 91% found once; its top ten account for approximately 0.28%. The clonotype was recovered from an adult with an advanced solid tumor such as melanoma, head and neck, liver or kidney cancer. The rearrangement uses TRBV9 and TRBJ2-3; 7 bases agree with TRBD2. Specimen: CD4+ or CD8+ T cells sorted from blood, collected in a trial of the OX40 agonist ivuxolimab. In nucleotides, the CDR3 is TGTGCCAGCAGCCAAAGGGGAGGGGCCTCGGGGGATACGCAGTATTTT. Translation gives CASSQRGGASGDTQYF.